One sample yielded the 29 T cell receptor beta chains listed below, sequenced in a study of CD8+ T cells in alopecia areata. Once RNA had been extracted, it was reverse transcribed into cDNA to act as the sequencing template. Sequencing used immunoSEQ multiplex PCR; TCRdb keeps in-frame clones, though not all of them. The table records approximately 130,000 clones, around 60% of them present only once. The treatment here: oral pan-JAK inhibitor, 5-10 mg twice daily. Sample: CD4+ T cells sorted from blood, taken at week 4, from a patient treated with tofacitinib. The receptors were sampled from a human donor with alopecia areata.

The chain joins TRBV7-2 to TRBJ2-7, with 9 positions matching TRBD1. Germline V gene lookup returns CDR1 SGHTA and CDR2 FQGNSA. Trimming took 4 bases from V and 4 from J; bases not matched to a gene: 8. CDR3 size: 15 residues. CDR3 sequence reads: CASSSHRGPWYEQYF. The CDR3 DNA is TGTGCCAGCAGCTCCCACAGGGGGCCTTGGTACGAGCAGTACTTC. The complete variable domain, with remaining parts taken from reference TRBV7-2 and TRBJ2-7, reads GAGVSQSPSNKVTEKGKDVELRCDPISGHTALYWYRQSLGQGLEFLIYFQGNSAPDKSGLPSDRFSAERTGGSVSTLTIQRTQQEDSAVYLCASSSHRGPWYEQYFGPGTRLTVT.

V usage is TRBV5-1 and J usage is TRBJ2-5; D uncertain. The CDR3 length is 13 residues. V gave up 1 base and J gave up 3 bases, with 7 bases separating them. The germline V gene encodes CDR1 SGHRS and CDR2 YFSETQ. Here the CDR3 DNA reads TGCGCCAGCAGCTTGATCCGGGAAGAGACCCAGTACTTC. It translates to CASSLIREETQYF. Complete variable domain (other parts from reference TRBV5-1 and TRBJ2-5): KAGVTQTPRYLIKTRGQQVTLSCSPISGHRSVSWYQQTPGQGLQFLFEYFSETQRNKGNFPGRFSGRQFSNSRSEMNVSTLELGDSALYLCASSLIREETQYFGPGTRLLVL.

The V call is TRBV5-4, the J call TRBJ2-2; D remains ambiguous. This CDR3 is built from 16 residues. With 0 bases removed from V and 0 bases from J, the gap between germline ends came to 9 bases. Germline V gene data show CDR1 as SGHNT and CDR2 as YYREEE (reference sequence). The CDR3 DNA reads TGTGCCAGCAGCTTGGCCGGCGGACCGAACACCGGGGAGCTGTTTTTT. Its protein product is CASSLAGGPNTGELFF. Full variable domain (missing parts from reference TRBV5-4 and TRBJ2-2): ETGVTQSPTHLIKTRGQQVTLRCSSQSGHNTVSWYQQALGQGPQFIFQYYREEENGRGNFPPRFSGLQFPNYSSELNVNALELDDSALYLCASSLAGGPNTGELFFGEGSRLTVL.

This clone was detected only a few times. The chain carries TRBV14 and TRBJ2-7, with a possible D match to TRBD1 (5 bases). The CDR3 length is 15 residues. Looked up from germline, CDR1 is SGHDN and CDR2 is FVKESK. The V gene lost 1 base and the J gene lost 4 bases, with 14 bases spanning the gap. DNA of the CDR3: TGTGCCAGCAGCCAAGGCTTCCAGGGTCCGTACGAGCAGTACTTC. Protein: CASSQGFQGPYEQYF.

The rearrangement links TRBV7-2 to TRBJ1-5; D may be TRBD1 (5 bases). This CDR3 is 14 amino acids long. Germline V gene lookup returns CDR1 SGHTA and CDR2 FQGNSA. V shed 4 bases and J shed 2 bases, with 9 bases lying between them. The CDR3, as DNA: TGTGCCAGCAGCTCCGGACAACGCAATCAGCCCCAGCATTTT. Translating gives CASSSGQRNQPQHF.

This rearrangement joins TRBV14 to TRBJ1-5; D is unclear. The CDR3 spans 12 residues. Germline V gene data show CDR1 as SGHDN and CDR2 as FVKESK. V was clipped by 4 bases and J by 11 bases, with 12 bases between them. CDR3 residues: CASSPPLKAQHF. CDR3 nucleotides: TGTGCCAGCAGCCCGCCTCTTAAGGCCCAGCATTTT.

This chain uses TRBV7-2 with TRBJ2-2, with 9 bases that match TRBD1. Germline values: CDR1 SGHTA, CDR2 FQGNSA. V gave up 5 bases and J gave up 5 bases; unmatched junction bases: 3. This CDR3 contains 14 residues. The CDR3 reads CASSPGQGTGELFF. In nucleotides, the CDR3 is TGTGCCAGCAGCCCGGGACAGGGAACCGGGGAGCTGTTTTTT. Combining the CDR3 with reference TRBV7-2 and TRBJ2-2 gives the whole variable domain GAGVSQSPSNKVTEKGKDVELRCDPISGHTALYWYRQSLGQGLEFLIYFQGNSAPDKSGLPSDRFSAERTGGSVSTLTIQRTQQEDSAVYLCASSPGQGTGELFFGEGSRLTVL.

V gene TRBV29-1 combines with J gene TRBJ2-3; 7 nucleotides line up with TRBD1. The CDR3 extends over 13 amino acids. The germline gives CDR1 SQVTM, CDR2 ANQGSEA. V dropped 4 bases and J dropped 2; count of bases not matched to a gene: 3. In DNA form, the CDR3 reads TGCAGCGTTGGTGACAGGGTCACAGATACGCAGTATTTT. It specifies CSVGDRVTDTQYF.

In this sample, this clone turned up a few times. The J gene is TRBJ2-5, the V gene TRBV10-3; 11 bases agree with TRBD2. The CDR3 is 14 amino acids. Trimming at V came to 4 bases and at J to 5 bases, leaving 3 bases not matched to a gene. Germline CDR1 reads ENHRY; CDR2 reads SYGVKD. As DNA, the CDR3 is TGTGCCATCAGTGGACTAGCGGGAAGCGAGACCCAGTACTTC. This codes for CAISGLAGSETQYF.

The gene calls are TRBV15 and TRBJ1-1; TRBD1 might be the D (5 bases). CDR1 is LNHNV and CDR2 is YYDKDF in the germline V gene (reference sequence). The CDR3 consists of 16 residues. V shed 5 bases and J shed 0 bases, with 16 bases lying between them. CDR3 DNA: TGTGCCACCAGCCGAAAACGTCCAGGGATGAACACTGAAGCTTTCTTT. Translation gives CATSRKRPGMNTEAFF.

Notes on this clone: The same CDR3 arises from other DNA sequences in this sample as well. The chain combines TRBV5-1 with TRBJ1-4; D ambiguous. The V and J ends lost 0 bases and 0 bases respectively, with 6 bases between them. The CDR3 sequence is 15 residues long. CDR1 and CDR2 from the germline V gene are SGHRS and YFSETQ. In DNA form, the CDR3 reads TGCGCCAGCAGCTTGGTAGCAGCAACTAATGAAAAACTGTTTTTT. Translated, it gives CASSLVAATNEKLFF.

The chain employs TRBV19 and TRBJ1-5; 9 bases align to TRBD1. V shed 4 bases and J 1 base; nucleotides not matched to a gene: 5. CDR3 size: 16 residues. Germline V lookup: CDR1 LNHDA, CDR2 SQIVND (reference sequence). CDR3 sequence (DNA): TGTGCCAGTAGTACACAGGGGGCTAACAGCAATCAGCCCCAGCATTTT. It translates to CASSTQGANSNQPQHF.

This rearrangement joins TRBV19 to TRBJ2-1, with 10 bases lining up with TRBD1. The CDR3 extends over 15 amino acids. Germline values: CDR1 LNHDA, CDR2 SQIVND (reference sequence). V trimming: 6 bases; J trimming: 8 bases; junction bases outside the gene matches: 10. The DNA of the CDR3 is TGTGCCAGTAGGCTCGGACAGGGGGTGGGTGATGAGCAGTTCTTC. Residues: CASRLGQGVGDEQFF.

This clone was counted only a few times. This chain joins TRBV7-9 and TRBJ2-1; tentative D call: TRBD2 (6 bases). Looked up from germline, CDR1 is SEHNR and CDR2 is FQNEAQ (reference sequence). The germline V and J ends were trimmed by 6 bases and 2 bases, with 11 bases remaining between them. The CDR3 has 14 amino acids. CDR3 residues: CASRESGPYNEQFF. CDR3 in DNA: TGTGCCAGCAGAGAGAGCGGGCCCTACAATGAGCAGTTCTTC.

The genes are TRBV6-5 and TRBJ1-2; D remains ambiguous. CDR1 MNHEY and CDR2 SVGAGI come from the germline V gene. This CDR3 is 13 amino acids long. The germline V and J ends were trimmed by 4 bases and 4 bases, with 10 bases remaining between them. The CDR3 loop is CASSFGPFYGYTF. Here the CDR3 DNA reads TGTGCCAGCAGTTTCGGACCGTTCTATGGCTACACCTTC.

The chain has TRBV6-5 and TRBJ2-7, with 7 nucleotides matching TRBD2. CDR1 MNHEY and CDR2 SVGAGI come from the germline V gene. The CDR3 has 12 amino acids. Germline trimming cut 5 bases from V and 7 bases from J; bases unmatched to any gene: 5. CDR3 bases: TGTGCCAGCAGTCTCGGGGGGTTGGAGCAGTACTTC. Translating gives CASSLGGLEQYF.

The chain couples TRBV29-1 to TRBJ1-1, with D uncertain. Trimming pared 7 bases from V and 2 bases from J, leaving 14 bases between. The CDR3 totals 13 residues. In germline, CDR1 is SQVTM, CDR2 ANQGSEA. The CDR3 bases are TGCAGCGGTCACACGCTTTTAAACACTGAAGCTTTCTTT. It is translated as CSGHTLLNTEAFF.

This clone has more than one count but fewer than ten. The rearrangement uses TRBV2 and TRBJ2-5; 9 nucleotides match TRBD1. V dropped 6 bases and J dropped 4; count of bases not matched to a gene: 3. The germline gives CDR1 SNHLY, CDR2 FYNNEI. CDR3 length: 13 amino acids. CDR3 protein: CASRQGAGETQYF. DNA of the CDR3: TGTGCCAGCAGACAGGGGGCGGGAGAGACCCAGTACTTC.

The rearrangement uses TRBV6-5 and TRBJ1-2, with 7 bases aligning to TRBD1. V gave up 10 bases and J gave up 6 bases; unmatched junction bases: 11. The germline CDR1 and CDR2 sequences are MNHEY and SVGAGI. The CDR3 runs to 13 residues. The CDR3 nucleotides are TGTGCCACCCTACCCCGACAGGGCGATGGCTACACCTTC. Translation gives CATLPRQGDGYTF.

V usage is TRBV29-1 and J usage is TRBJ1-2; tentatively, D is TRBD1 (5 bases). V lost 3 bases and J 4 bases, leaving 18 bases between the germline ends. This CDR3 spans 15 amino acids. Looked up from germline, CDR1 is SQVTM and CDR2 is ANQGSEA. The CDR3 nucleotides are TGCAGCGTTGACAGGGATGCGGTGGGGGGCTATGGCTACACCTTC. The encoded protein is CSVDRDAVGGYGYTF.

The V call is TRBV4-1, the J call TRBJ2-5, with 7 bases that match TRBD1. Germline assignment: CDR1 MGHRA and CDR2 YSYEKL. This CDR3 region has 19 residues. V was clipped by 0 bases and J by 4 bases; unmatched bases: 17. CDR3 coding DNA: TGCGCCAGCAGCCAAGATACGGGAAGGGCCGACAGGGTAAGAGAGACCCAGTACTTC. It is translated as CASSQDTGRADRVRETQYF.

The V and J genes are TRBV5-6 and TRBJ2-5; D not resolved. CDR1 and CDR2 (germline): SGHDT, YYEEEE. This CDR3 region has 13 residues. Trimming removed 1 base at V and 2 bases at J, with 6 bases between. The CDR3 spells CASSLPSQETQYF. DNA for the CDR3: TGTGCCAGCAGCTTGCCATCTCAAGAGACCCAGTACTTC.

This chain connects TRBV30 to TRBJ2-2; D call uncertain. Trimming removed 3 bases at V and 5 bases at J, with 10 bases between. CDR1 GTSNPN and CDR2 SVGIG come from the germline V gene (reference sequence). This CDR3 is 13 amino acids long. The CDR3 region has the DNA TGTGCCTGGAGCGATTTGGTTACCGGGGAGCTGTTTTTT. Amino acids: CAWSDLVTGELFF. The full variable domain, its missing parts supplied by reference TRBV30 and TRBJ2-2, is SQTIHQWPATLVQPVGSPLSLECTVEGTSNPNLYWYRQAAGRGLQLLFYSVGIGQISSEVPQNLSASRPQDRQFILSSKKLLLSDSGFYLCAWSDLVTGELFFGEGSRLTVL.

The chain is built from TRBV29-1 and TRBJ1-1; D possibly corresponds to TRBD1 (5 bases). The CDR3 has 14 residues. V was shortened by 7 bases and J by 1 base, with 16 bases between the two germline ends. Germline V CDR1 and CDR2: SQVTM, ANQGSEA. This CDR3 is CSGSPGMGNTEAFF. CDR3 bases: TGCAGCGGGTCACCAGGGATGGGGAACACTGAAGCTTTCTTT.

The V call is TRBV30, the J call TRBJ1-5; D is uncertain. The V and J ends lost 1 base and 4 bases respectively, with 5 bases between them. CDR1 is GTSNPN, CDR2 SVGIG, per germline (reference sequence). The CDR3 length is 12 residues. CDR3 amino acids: CAWSGVNQPQHF. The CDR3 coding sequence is TGTGCCTGGAGTGGGGTTAATCAGCCCCAGCATTTT.

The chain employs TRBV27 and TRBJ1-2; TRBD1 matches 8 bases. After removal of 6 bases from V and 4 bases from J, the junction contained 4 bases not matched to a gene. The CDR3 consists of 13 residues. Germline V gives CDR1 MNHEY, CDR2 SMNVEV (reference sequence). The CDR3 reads CASRGQGRYGYTF. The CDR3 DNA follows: TGTGCCAGCAGAGGACAGGGTCGCTATGGCTACACCTTC.

The CDR3 DNA follows: TGTGCCAGCAGCTTTGGGCCTTCCAATGAGCAGTTCTTC. It specifies CASSFGPSNEQFF. The rearrangement joins TRBV7-2 to TRBJ2-1; D remains ambiguous. Germline lookup yields CDR1 SGHTA and CDR2 FQGNSA. The ends were cut back, 3 bases at V and 6 bases at J, with 9 bases in the middle. The CDR3 is 13 amino acids.

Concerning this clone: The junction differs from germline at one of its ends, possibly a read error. The CDR3 sequence: CSGDRGIF. The CDR3 nucleotides read TGCAGCGGGGATCGGGGCATCTTC. This chain connects TRBV29-1 to TRBJ1-2, with a possible D match to TRBD1 (5 bases). The CDR3 is made up of 8 amino acids. Germline CDR1 reads SQVTM; CDR2 reads ANQGSEA. Variable domain in full (rest from reference TRBV29-1 and TRBJ1-2): SAVISQKPSRDICQRGTSLTIQCQVDSQVTMMFWYRQQPGQSLTLIATANQGSEATYESGFVIDKFPISRPNLTFSTLTVSNMSPEDSSIYLCSGDRGIFGSGTRLTVV.

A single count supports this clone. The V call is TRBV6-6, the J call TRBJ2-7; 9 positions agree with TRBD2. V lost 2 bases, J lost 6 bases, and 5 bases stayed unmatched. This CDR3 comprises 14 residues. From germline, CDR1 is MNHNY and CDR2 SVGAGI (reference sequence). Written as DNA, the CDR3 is TGTGCCAGCAGTTACGAGGGTAGCGGGAGCGAGCAGTACTTC. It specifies CASSYEGSGSEQYF.